This T cell receptor (beta chain) was documented in a study of OX40 agonist ivuxolimab in advanced cancers. Across the study: One patient with hepatocellular carcinoma and two with cutaneous melanoma, three in all, had partial responses.

The study, taken as a whole, reports: Dosing at 0.1 to 3.0 mg/kg was accompanied by clonal expansion of CD4+ and CD8+ blood T cells by week 6. Partly responding patients at 0.1-3.0 mg/kg showed some of the smallest clonal expansion.

This table comes from immunoSEQ multiplex PCR, and its TCRdb copy is limited to in-frame clones, with some not included. The table has tens of thousands of clones, over 80% seen once. CDR1 and CDR2 (germline): KGHSH, LQKENI. The CDR3 sequence is 15 residues long. Trimming removed 2 bases from V and 2 bases from J, with 12 bases in between. On this clone itself: Its antigen is undetermined.

The sample here was CD4+ or CD8+ T cells sorted from blood, taken in a trial of the OX40 agonist ivuxolimab. This TCR came from an adult with an advanced solid tumor such as melanoma, head and neck, liver or kidney cancer. The chain is built from TRBV18 and TRBJ1-2, with a tentative D call TRBD1 (5 bases). The CDR3 loop is CASSPSGADNYGYTF. The CDR3 region has the DNA TGTGCCAGCTCACCATCTGGGGCAGACAACTATGGCTACACCTTC.